The 31 T cell receptor beta chains below were found in one sample sequenced in a study of molecular identifiers for immune sequencing clone quantification (dated by TCRdb to 2016 to 2018). Library creation used PCR. Sequencing instrument: Illumina HiSeq 4000. TCRdb reworked the public reads: Q25 trimming with fastp, MiXCR clone assembly, productive beta chains retained. Rows with a matching CDR3 protein are joined into one entry that keeps the most common DNA and genes. The sample table holds tens of thousands of distinct CDR3 sequences, of which about 25% were seen once. The top ten constitute under 2% of the sample. Sequenced sample: naive CD8+ T cells from blood, with Jurkat cell RNA spiked in. Interpreted using the paper, the cell subset or site label stands for: FACS-sorted CD8+CD4-CCR7+CD45RA+ naive T cells. These receptors were obtained from a human donor in good health. Some libraries in this study had Jurkat cell RNA spiked in.

This clonotype was observed a handful of times. The junction differs from germline at one of its ends, possibly a read error. V and J are TRBV4-3 and TRBJ2-1, with D hard to call. Germline CDR1 is LGHNA and CDR2 is YSLEER. This CDR3 has 13 residues. Here the CDR3 reads CASSQDLANEKFF. The DNA of the CDR3 is TGCGCCAGCAGCCAAGATTTAGCCAATGAGAAGTTCTTC.

For this clonotype: The junction and the germline gene differ at one end; a read error may be behind it. The rearrangement uses TRBV7-2 and TRBJ2-7; a weak D match, TRBD2 (6 bases). The CDR3 spans 14 residues. Looked up from germline, CDR1 is SGHTA and CDR2 is FQGNSA. CDR3 region: CASSLGWGEAAPSF. Written as DNA, the CDR3 is TGTGCCAGCAGCTTAGGTTGGGGGGAGGCCGCGCCGTCCTTC.

This clonotype came up many times. The chain employs TRBV27 and TRBJ1-5; D unresolved. The CDR3 loop spans 13 amino acids. The V and J ends lost 8 bases and 0 bases respectively, with 8 bases between them. Per the germline V gene, CDR1 is MNHEY and CDR2 is SMNVEV (reference sequence). Here the CDR3 reads CASGRDSNQPQHF. DNA of the CDR3: TGTGCCAGCGGTAGGGATAGCAATCAGCCCCAGCATTTT.

As for this clonotype: Given a much more abundant clone one base away, this may be a read error. Since no conserved phenylalanine or tryptophan closes the CDR3, a read error is the likely cause. V usage is TRBV2 and J usage is TRBJ1-5, with D unclear. V gave up 4 bases and J gave up 4 bases, with 14 bases separating them. Germline V gene data show CDR1 as SNHLY and CDR2 as FYNNEI. The CDR3 contains 15 residues. Written as DNA, the CDR3 is TGTGCCAGCAGTGCCCCCGAGGACCTGAATCAGCCCCAGCATCTT. Residues: CASSAPEDLNQPQHL.

At least ten counts were recorded for this clonotype. V and J are TRBV4-2 and TRBJ2-7, with TRBD1 identical over 8 bases. The CDR3 loop spans 14 amino acids. The V and J ends lost 3 bases and 2 bases, in that order; junction bases with no gene match: 3. Per germline, CDR1 LGHNA and CDR2 YNFKEQ. The CDR3, as DNA: TGTGCCAGCAGCCAGGGACAGGTGGCCTACGAGCAGTACTTC. Translation: CASSQGQVAYEQYF.

This clonotype occurred a few times. The chain has TRBV19 and TRBJ2-1; D possibly corresponds to TRBD2 (7 bases). The CDR3 has 12 amino acids. Germline V lookup: CDR1 LNHDA, CDR2 SQIVND (reference sequence). V lost 5 bases and J 8 bases, leaving 10 bases between the germline ends. In DNA, the CDR3 is TGTGCCAGTAGTTGGGGGGGCGATGAGCAGTTCTTC. Translated: CASSWGGDEQFF. Full variable domain (remainder filled in from reference TRBV19 and TRBJ2-1): DGGITQSPKYLFRKEGQNVTLSCEQNLNHDAMYWYRQDPGQGLRLIYYSQIVNDFQKGDIAEGYSVSREKKESFPLTVTSAQKNPTAFYLCASSWGGDEQFFGPGTRLTVL.

A remark on this clonotype: Since a much larger clone is just one base distant, this may be a read error. The rearrangement joins TRBV5-6 to TRBJ2-7; perhaps TRBD1 as D (5 bases). This CDR3 is 14 amino acids long. With 0 bases removed from V and 2 bases from J, the gap between germline ends came to 9 bases. Germline CDR1 SGHDT, CDR2 YYEEEE. The DNA of the CDR3 is TGTGCCAGCAGCTTGGTGCAGGGCACCTACGAGCAGTACTTC. It yields the protein CASSLVQGTYEQYF.

At least ten counts were recorded for this clonotype. The chain recombines TRBV4-1 with TRBJ1-2, with D tentatively TRBD1 (5 bases). V lost 3 bases and J lost 5, with 22 bases in between. Germline-derived CDR1 and CDR2 are MGHRA and YSYEKL. CDR3 length equals 17 residues. The CDR3 DNA sequence: TGCGCCAGCAGCCAGACCCCAGGGCGTGAGGGTCCATATGGCTACACCTTC. Translated, it gives CASSQTPGREGPYGYTF.

As to this clonotype: This could be a read error, since a much larger clone is one nucleotide away. This chain joins TRBV6-2 or TRBV6-3 and TRBJ1-1; 7 positions agree with TRBD1. CDR1 is MNHEY, CDR2 SVGEGT, per germline. V lost 5 bases to trimming and J lost 4 bases; unmatched junction nucleotides: 7. The CDR3 contains 14 residues. Written as DNA, the CDR3 is TGTGCCAGCAGTCCCCCACAGGGGACCACTGAAGCTTTCTTT. This gives the protein CASSPPQGTTEAFF.

This clonotype was detected ten times or more. The chain carries TRBV4-3 and TRBJ1-3; D is uncertain. Between the trimmed V and J ends, which lost 3 bases and 0 bases, there was a span of 6 bases. The CDR3 is 14 residues long. The germline CDR1 and CDR2 sequences are LGHNA and YSLEER. This CDR3 is CASSHRGSGNTIYF. The CDR3 nucleotides read TGCGCCAGCAGCCACCGAGGCTCTGGAAACACCATATATTTT.

The V gene is TRBV27, the J gene TRBJ2-7; 7 bases agree with TRBD1. Per germline, CDR1 MNHEY and CDR2 SMNVEV (reference sequence). V lost 4 bases, J lost 2 bases, and 2 bases stayed unmatched. The CDR3 spans 13 residues. The CDR3 region is CASSSDRTYEQYF. The CDR3 DNA reads TGTGCCAGCAGTTCGGACAGGACCTACGAGCAGTACTTC.

This clonotype was seen ten or more times. The chain links TRBV28 to TRBJ1-5; 9 bases fit TRBD1. CDR1 is MDHEN and CDR2 is SYDVKM in the germline V gene. The CDR3 totals 14 residues. The ends lost 5 bases at V and 7 bases at J; junction bases unmatched: 6. CDR3 loop: CASSPWTGAQPQHF. The CDR3, as DNA: TGTGCCAGCAGTCCATGGACAGGGGCACAGCCCCAGCATTTT.

This clonotype was counted ten times or more. This chain uses TRBV7-9 with TRBJ2-7; D uncertain. Trimming removed 6 bases at V and 2 bases at J, with 11 bases between. The CDR3 length is 13 residues. CDR1 SEHNR and CDR2 FQNEAQ come from the germline V gene (reference sequence). The DNA for the CDR3 is TGTGCCAGCAGGGGTGCGGTGACCTACGAGCAGTACTTC. It yields the protein CASRGAVTYEQYF.

This clonotype was recorded many times. V and J are TRBV7-3 and TRBJ2-2; 8 bases map to TRBD2. Germline V gene lookup returns CDR1 SGHTA and CDR2 FQGTGA. With 4 bases clipped from V and 0 bases from J, the junction kept 7 bases outside the gene matches. The CDR3 extends over 17 amino acids. CDR3 amino acids: CASSSNLAGPNTGELFF. The CDR3 DNA follows: TGTGCCAGCAGCTCGAATCTAGCGGGCCCGAACACCGGGGAGCTGTTTTTT.

The table lists this clonotype with many counts. The gene calls are TRBV24-1 and TRBJ2-3; D might be TRBD2 (5 bases). CDR1 KGHDR and CDR2 SFDVKD come from the germline V gene. The CDR3 is 13 amino acids. V lost 9 bases to trimming and J lost 0 bases, with 9 bases between them. CDR3 amino acids: CATGEISTDTQYF. CDR3 nucleotides: TGTGCCACCGGGGAGATAAGCACAGATACGCAGTATTTT.

This clonotype rates as medium-sized. The chain has TRBV29-1 and TRBJ2-3, with 9 bases fitting TRBD2. Germline loops: CDR1 SQVTM, CDR2 ANQGSEA. J gave up 0 bases and V 1 base, and 8 bases lay outside the gene matches. The CDR3 covers 17 residues. CDR3 nucleotides: TGCAGCGTTGAAGGAGGGCTAGCGGGGAATAGCACAGATACGCAGTATTTT. Translated: CSVEGGLAGNSTDTQYF.

A few counts support this clonotype. The chain uses TRBV4-3 and TRBJ1-1, with TRBD1 as a possible D gene (6 bases). V was pared by 1 base and J by 1 base, with 10 bases between. Germline CDR1 and CDR2: LGHNA and YSLEER. CDR3 length equals 15 residues. The CDR3 region is CASSQGGQGNTEAFF. CDR3 coding DNA: TGCGCCAGCAGCCAAGGGGGGCAGGGGAACACTGAAGCTTTCTTT.

This clonotype was observed a few times. The genes are TRBV12-3 or TRBV12-4 and TRBJ1-4, with D hard to call. Trimming cost V 3 bases and J 2 bases, with 10 bases left between them. This CDR3 spans 15 amino acids. The CDR3 region has the DNA TGTGCCAGCAGTTTTTCAATCCGCACTAATGAAAAACTGTTTTTT. Amino acids: CASSFSIRTNEKLFF.

As to this clonotype: The junction departs from germline at one end; a sequencing error may be responsible. This chain uses TRBV3-1 with TRBJ2-3; weak D call: TRBD2 (5 bases). The CDR3 has 13 residues. The V gene's germline CDR1 is LGHDT and CDR2 YNNKEL (reference sequence). The CDR3 spells CAGSQERGDTQYF. CDR3 sequence (DNA): TGTGCCGGCAGCCAAGAGCGAGGGGATACGCAGTATTTT.

In its sample, this clonotype was seen many times. V and J are TRBV3-1 and TRBJ2-3; TRBD1 matches at 8 bases. Losses at the gene ends were 4 bases for V and 6 bases for J; bases not matched to a gene: 12. This CDR3 has 16 amino acids. The germline CDR1 and CDR2 sequences are LGHDT and YNNKEL (reference sequence). The CDR3 region is CASSPLTGDLSDTQYF. The CDR3 DNA reads as TGTGCCAGCAGCCCCCTGACAGGGGACTTGTCGGATACGCAGTATTTT.

This clonotype was found many times. V and J are TRBV30 and TRBJ2-7; 10 bases are a match to TRBD1. The CDR3 loop spans 15 amino acids. CDR1 GTSNPN and CDR2 SVGIG come from the germline V gene (reference sequence). Germline trimming cut 7 bases from V and 2 bases from J; bases unmatched to any gene: 11. In DNA, the CDR3 is TGTGCCTCCCGATTCCCGGGACAGGGGACCTACGAGCAGTACTTC. It specifies CASRFPGQGTYEQYF.

This clonotype appeared a few times. CDR3 bases: TGTGCCAGCTCACCACCCCAGATGGAGACCCAGTACTTC. Translating gives CASSPPQMETQYF. This chain joins TRBV18 and TRBJ2-5; D uncertain. The CDR3 is made up of 13 amino acids. The germline V and J ends were trimmed by 0 bases and 5 bases, with 7 bases remaining between them. Germline values: CDR1 KGHSH, CDR2 LQKENI. Combining the CDR3 with reference TRBV18 and TRBJ2-5 gives the whole variable domain NAGVMQNPRHLVRRRGQEARLRCSPMKGHSHVYWYRQLPEEGLKFMVYLQKENIIDESGMPKERFSAEFPKEGPSILRIQQVVRGDSAAYFCASSPPQMETQYFGPGTRLLVL.

This clonotype was seen ten or more times. The chain is built from TRBV29-1 and TRBJ2-3, with TRBD2 as a possible D gene (5 bases). Trimming pared 7 bases from V and 6 bases from J, leaving 11 bases between. Germline CDR1 SQVTM, CDR2 ANQGSEA. The CDR3 extends over 11 amino acids. The CDR3 is CSGRALDTQYF. For the CDR3, the DNA is TGCAGCGGGCGGGCCTTGGATACGCAGTATTTT.

There are many counts of this clonotype. V usage is TRBV25-1 and J usage is TRBJ2-3, with 9 bases fitting TRBD1. With 3 bases clipped from V and 2 bases from J, the junction kept 15 bases outside the gene matches. The germline V gene encodes CDR1 MGHDK and CDR2 SYGVNS. The CDR3 covers 19 residues. The CDR3 sequence is CASSELTPRDRDITDTQYF. The CDR3 DNA follows: TGTGCCAGCAGTGAGCTTACTCCCAGGGACAGGGACATCACAGATACGCAGTATTTT. The variable domain in full, with the rest retrieved from reference TRBV25-1 and TRBJ2-3, is EADIYQTPRYLVIGTGKKITLECSQTMGHDKMYWYQQDPGMELHLIHYSYGVNSTEKGDLSSESTVSRIRTEHFPLTLESARPSHTSQYLCASSELTPRDRDITDTQYFGPGTRLTVL.

This clonotype was seen ten or more times. This sequence joins TRBV4-3 and TRBJ1-4, with no clear D. The CDR3 has 16 amino acids. Trimming took off 6 bases at V and 0 bases at J, with 14 bases between the two ends. Germline CDR1 and CDR2: LGHNA and YSLEER. CDR3 nucleotide sequence: TGCGCCAGCAGAAAAGGACGGACTACAACTAATGAAAAACTGTTTTTT. Encoded protein: CASRKGRTTTNEKLFF.

About this clonotype: One base away lies a much larger clone, so this may be a sequencing read error. This chain links TRBV5-1 with TRBJ2-3, with a weak D call TRBD1 (5 bases). Trimming removed 3 bases from V and 0 bases from J, with 11 bases in between. The V gene's germline CDR1 is SGHRS and CDR2 YFSETQ. The CDR3 sequence is 15 residues long. For the CDR3, the DNA is TGCGCCAGCAGCTGTAGGGGTAGTAGCACAGATACGCAGTATTTT. Residues: CASSCRGSSTDTQYF.

Of note for this clonotype: Possible read error: a much larger clone is one base away. The chain joins TRBV12-3 or TRBV12-4 to TRBJ2-3, with 8 bases aligning to TRBD2. The CDR3 totals 13 residues. The chain's CDR3 is CASSGGVLKTRYF. The CDR3 DNA sequence: TGTGCCAGCAGCGGGGGGGTATTGAAGACGCGGTATTTT.

Ten or more counts support this clonotype. This chain uses TRBV24-1 with TRBJ2-3; TRBD2 might be the D (5 bases). V was pared by 2 bases and J by 7 bases, with 12 bases between. This CDR3 is built from 14 residues. Germline V CDR1 and CDR2: KGHDR, SFDVKD. The CDR3: CATSDSEGPYTQYF. The CDR3 coding sequence is TGTGCCACCAGTGATTCTGAGGGCCCTTATACGCAGTATTTT.

This clonotype was seen only a few times. The CDR3 does not end in the conserved phenylalanine or tryptophan, so this is likely a read error. This chain uses TRBV4-3 with TRBJ2-1; the match to TRBD2 covers 7 bases. The CDR3 spans 19 residues. CDR1 and CDR2 (germline): LGHNA, YSLEER. Germline trimming cut 0 bases from V and 8 bases from J; bases unmatched to any gene: 19. CDR3 bases: TGCGCCAGCAGCCAAGAATTTTGGTCCCCGTTTACTAGCGAGGATGAGCAGTTCCTC. It encodes CASSQEFWSPFTSEDEQFL.

This clonotype has at least ten counts. The V call is TRBV29-1, the J call TRBJ2-2; 11 bases map to TRBD2. The J segment lost 9 bases and the V segment lost 7 bases, leaving 7 bases of the junction unmatched. CDR3 length equals 13 residues. The germline CDR1 and CDR2 sequences are SQVTM and ANQGSEA. CDR3: CSATSGSFRELFF. In DNA, the CDR3 is TGCAGCGCTACTAGCGGGAGTTTCCGGGAGCTGTTTTTT.

The table lists this clonotype with many counts. The rearrangement joins TRBV30 to TRBJ1-1, with D possibly matching TRBD1 (5 bases). This CDR3 is built from 10 residues. Trimming cost V 5 bases and J 8 bases, with 9 bases left between them. Germline CDR1 GTSNPN, CDR2 SVGIG (reference sequence). The CDR3 nucleotides are TGTGCCTGGGGGACTCTCGAAGCTTTCTTT. It encodes CAWGTLEAFF.